What follows are 17 T cell receptor beta chains derived from one specimen sequenced in a study of blood T cell repertoires in COVID-19. Generated by immunoSEQ multiplex PCR, the TCRdb table keeps only in-frame clones and is missing some. The profile shows roughly 98,000 clones, around 81% of them singletons. Sequencing input: peripheral blood. The receptors were gathered from a woman aged 70-85 years with active or convalescent COVID-19.

The chain couples TRBV12-3 or TRBV12-4 to TRBJ2-1; D may be TRBD1 (6 bases). The CDR3 is made up of 13 amino acids. V was clipped by 5 bases and J by 5 bases, with 10 bases between them. CDR3 DNA: TGTGCCAGCAGTCCGGACAGAAACAATGAGCAGTTCTTC. Its translation is CASSPDRNNEQFF.

The V gene is TRBV28, the J gene TRBJ2-3; D is unclear. V dropped 5 bases and J dropped 1 base, with 10 bases sitting between them. The CDR3 runs 14 residues. Germline values: CDR1 MDHEN, CDR2 SYDVKM. Here the CDR3 DNA reads TGTGCCAGCAGTCCCGGTGTTCGCACAGATACGCAGTATTTT. Residues: CASSPGVRTDTQYF.

The chain's CDR3 is CASSKEVITRGDRGFYGYTF. The CDR3 DNA sequence: TGTGCCAGCAGCAAAGAAGTCATAACCCGAGGGGACAGGGGATTCTATGGCTACACCTTC. The chain combines TRBV21-1 with TRBJ1-2; the table assigns TRBD1, which was not confirmed against the DNA. TRBV21-1 is given as a pseudogene. The CDR3 runs to 20 residues.

The chain is built from TRBV18 and TRBJ1-1; D is ambiguous. The V and J ends lost 2 bases and 4 bases respectively, with 14 bases between them. CDR1 is KGHSH, CDR2 LQKENI, per germline. The CDR3 covers 15 residues. DNA for the CDR3: TGTGCCAGCTCACCAAGTATGGAGCCTCCCACTGAAGCTTTCTTT. It codes for CASSPSMEPPTEAFF.

V usage is TRBV29-1 and J usage is TRBJ2-5; a weak D match, TRBD1 (6 bases). This CDR3 is built from 13 residues. Between the trimmed V and J ends, which lost 7 bases and 5 bases, there was a span of 17 bases. CDR1 and CDR2 from the germline V gene are SQVTM and ANQGSEA. Written as DNA, the CDR3 is TGCAGCGCCCTAGGGGGTCGTGGGGAGACCCAGTACTTC. It is translated as CSALGGRGETQYF.

V and J are TRBV5-1 and TRBJ2-5; no reliable D call. V was trimmed by 0 bases and J by 2 bases, leaving 8 bases between them. CDR3 length equals 14 residues. Germline V lookup: CDR1 SGHRS, CDR2 YFSETQ. The chain's CDR3 is CASSLALGQETQYF. CDR3 nucleotides: TGCGCCAGCAGCTTGGCTCTCGGTCAAGAGACCCAGTACTTC.

This chain links TRBV5-1 with TRBJ1-1; 8 positions match TRBD1. Germline V gives CDR1 SGHRS, CDR2 YFSETQ. V trimming: 1 base; J trimming: 1 base; junction bases outside the gene matches: 6. The CDR3 has 16 amino acids. CDR3 nucleotide sequence: TGCGCCAGCAGCTTGAATAATGGACAGGGGAACACTGAAGCTTTCTTT. This translates into CASSLNNGQGNTEAFF.

This clone was seen only once. V and J are TRBV4-3 and TRBJ2-7; D may be TRBD2 (5 bases). Germline V CDR1 and CDR2: LGHNA, YSLEER. V was clipped by 1 base and J by 0 bases, with 10 bases between them. CDR3 length: 15 residues. The DNA of the CDR3 is TGCGCCAGCAGCCAAGGCTACGGGGTCTCCTACGAGCAGTACTTC. This codes for CASSQGYGVSYEQYF.

The J gene is TRBJ2-2, the V gene TRBV11-3; tentative D call: TRBD1 (5 bases). The CDR3 loop spans 16 amino acids. V lost 1 base and J lost 1, with 10 bases in between. Germline CDR1 SGHNT, CDR2 YENEEA. The CDR3 nucleotides are TGTGCCAGCAGCTTAGTTCCAGGGATGAACACCGGGGAGCTGTTTTTT. As protein: CASSLVPGMNTGELFF. The full variable domain, its missing parts supplied by reference TRBV11-3 and TRBJ2-2, is EAGVVQSPRYKIIEKKQPVAFWCNPISGHNTLYWYLQNLGQGPELLIRYENEEAVDDSQLPKDRFSAERLKGVDSTLKIQPAELGDSAVYLCASSLVPGMNTGELFFGEGSRLTVL.

The rearrangement uses TRBV5-1 and TRBJ2-7; D is undetermined. The germline CDR1 and CDR2 sequences are SGHRS and YFSETQ. V lost 1 base and J 2 bases, leaving 16 bases between the germline ends. There are 16 residues in the CDR3. CDR3 protein: CASSLFTSAEPYEQYF. CDR3 in DNA: TGCGCCAGCAGCTTGTTCACATCGGCGGAACCCTACGAGCAGTACTTC.

This clone has more than one count but fewer than ten. This chain uses TRBV7-2 with TRBJ1-5; 12 bases are shared with TRBD1. The CDR3 contains 17 residues. V trimming: 1 base; J trimming: 7 bases; junction bases outside the gene matches: 8. Germline V gene sequence: CDR1 SGHTA, CDR2 FQGNSA. The CDR3 nucleotides read TGTGCCAGCAGCTTAGTACCGGGACAGGGGGCTTGGCAGCCCCAGCATTTT. It yields the protein CASSLVPGQGAWQPQHF.

J is TRBJ1-2 and V is TRBV4-3; TRBD1 is a possible D gene (6 bases). Per the germline V gene, CDR1 is LGHNA and CDR2 is YSLEER. The ends were cut back, 4 bases at V and 0 bases at J, with 9 bases in the middle. This CDR3 spans 14 amino acids. The CDR3 spells CASSPTGANYGYTF. CDR3 coding DNA: TGCGCCAGCAGCCCGACAGGCGCTAACTATGGCTACACCTTC.

The rearrangement joins TRBV7-2 to TRBJ2-7; TRBD1 aligns across 8 bases. Trimming removed 5 bases from V and 0 bases from J; junction bases left unmatched: 3. The germline V gene encodes CDR1 SGHTA and CDR2 FQGNSA. The CDR3 covers 14 residues. The CDR3 bases are TGTGCCAGCAGCCTCGACAGGGGCTCCTACGAGCAGTACTTC. The encoded protein is CASSLDRGSYEQYF.

Only a few counts were recorded for this clone. The rearrangement uses TRBV5-6 and TRBJ2-7; D gene unclear. Germline V CDR1 and CDR2: SGHDT, YYEEEE. The CDR3 sequence is 14 residues long. Trimming took off 2 bases at V and 2 bases at J, with 11 bases between the two ends. The CDR3: CASSFFQTTYEQYF. For the CDR3, the DNA is TGTGCCAGCAGCTTCTTTCAGACAACCTACGAGCAGTACTTC.

This CDR3 is CAGSGGRGNTEAFF. The CDR3 nucleotides are TGTGCCGGTTCTGGGGGGAGGGGGAACACTGAAGCTTTCTTT. The rearrangement uses TRBV6-6 and TRBJ1-1, with D perhaps matching TRBD1 (5 bases). The CDR3 length is 14 residues. Per germline, CDR1 MNHNY and CDR2 SVGAGI (reference sequence). V was cut by 11 bases and J by 1 base, with 17 bases left in between.

The chain is built from TRBV7-2 and TRBJ2-7; 9 bases line up with TRBD1. V was clipped by 4 bases and J by 11 bases; unmatched bases: 6. CDR1 and CDR2 (germline): SGHTA, FQGNSA. This CDR3 comprises 12 residues. CDR3 residues: CASSSTRDREYF. CDR3 in DNA: TGTGCCAGCAGCTCTACCCGGGACAGGGAGTACTTC. The entire variable domain, with the rest obtained from reference TRBV7-2 and TRBJ2-7, is as follows: GAGVSQSPSNKVTEKGKDVELRCDPISGHTALYWYRQSLGQGLEFLIYFQGNSAPDKSGLPSDRFSAERTGGSVSTLTIQRTQQEDSAVYLCASSSTRDREYFGPGTRLTVT.

V and J are TRBV28 and TRBJ2-5, with 7 bases fitting TRBD1. This CDR3 spans 15 amino acids. Germline loops: CDR1 MDHEN, CDR2 SYDVKM. V was pared by 5 bases and J by 0 bases, with 6 bases of the junction left unmatched. In DNA, the CDR3 is TGTGCCAGCAGTCTCCCGGGACAGTACCAAGAGACCCAGTACTTC. This gives the protein CASSLPGQYQETQYF. The full variable domain, its missing parts supplied by reference TRBV28 and TRBJ2-5, is DVKVTQSSRYLVKRTGEKVFLECVQDMDHENMFWYRQDPGLGLRLIYFSYDVKMKEKGDIPEGYSVSREKKERFSLILESASTNQTSMYLCASSLPGQYQETQYFGPGTRLLVL.